This T cell receptor beta chain appears in the sequencing data of a study of long-term antiretroviral therapy in people with HIV. Study observations and caveats: Comparison with controls showed narrower CDR3 length ranges in HIV repertoires. Pre-ART expanded TRB clones stayed dominant throughout, though often decreasing after ART.

immunoSEQ v3.0 was run at survey level. Clones were sequenced by immunoSEQ multiplex PCR, and TCRdb holds only the in-frame ones, with some missing. This sample has 17,000 or so clones, with 76% found just once. The CDR3 is 14 residues long. Germline CDR1 reads MRHNA; CDR2 reads SNTAGT. The ends lost 6 bases at V and 8 bases at J; junction bases unmatched: 7. DNA was extracted from roughly 1-10 million thawed cryopreserved PBMC. Concerning this clone: Its antigen remains unidentified.

Sequenced here: unsorted PBMCs, sampled around 2.4 years before starting antiretroviral therapy. This sequence was found in a woman aged 50 to 65 with HIV. The chain is built from TRBV6-4 and TRBJ1-2; TRBD1 agrees at 12 bases. CDR3 in DNA: TGTGCCAGCAGACACCGGGACAGGGGGCAAGGCTACACCTTC. Amino acids: CASRHRDRGQGYTF.